This TCR beta chain was recovered during a study of T cells in Graves' hyperthyroidism and ophthalmopathy. From RNA transcripts, TCR beta CDR3 regions were amplified. HTBI primers were the set used in a first-round RT-PCR of the TCR CDR3. TCRdb independently ran MiXCR on the multiplex PCR reads; one entry per CDR3 protein. This table holds 300,000 to 400,000 distinct CDR3 sequences, about 15% found once. This clonotype was seen many times. The germline CDR1 and CDR2 sequences are LNHDA and SQIVND (reference sequence). This CDR3 is built from 12 residues. The V gene lost 6 bases and the J gene lost 0 bases, with 5 bases spanning the gap. Each ophthalmopathy patient scored at least 3 on the Clinical Activity Score and at least 4 on NOSPECS grade, with duration under 3 months. The PBMCs were sourced from fresh peripheral blood (about 9.7 ml).

The gene calls are TRBV19 and TRBJ1-2; the D is unclear. The clonotype comes from a woman aged 25-40 years with Graves' ophthalmopathy. The material sequenced was blood. CDR3 protein: CASSHANYGYTF. The DNA for the CDR3 is TGTGCCAGTAGCCACGCTAACTATGGCTACACCTTC.